The rows below give T cell receptor beta chains drawn from one sample of a study of CD8 T cells in ankylosing spondylitis. Via MiXCR, TCRdb re-called the 5' RACE reads, giving one row per CDR3 protein. The repertoire holds 130,000 or so distinct CDR3 sequences, with around 7% as singletons. Specimen: blood, either unsorted or a sorted T cell fraction (not recorded which). These receptors originate from a male donor with ankylosing spondylitis or in good health (not recorded which). Both conserved end residues are part of each CDR3. D genes are given only for firm matches. For some rows the clone size is stated as once, few or many, or as a class when expanded; others skip it.

size | J | V | D | CDR3 | DNA
many | TRBJ1-4 | TRBV5-1 | NA | CASSSGGFNEKLFF | TGCGCCAGCAGCTCTGGAGGCTTTAATGAAAAACTGTTTTTT
many | TRBJ2-4 | TRBV20-1 | NA | CSAPGGGKNIQYF | TGCAGTGCCCCTGGAGGGGGTAAAAACATTCAGTACTTC
many | TRBJ2-2 | TRBV6-5 | NA | CASSYSPNTGELFF | TGTGCCAGCAGTTATTCGCCGAACACCGGGGAGCTGTTTTTT
NA | TRBJ2-1 | TRBV18 | NA | CASSQPGTNEQFF | TGTGCCAGCTCACAACCAGGTACCAATGAGCAGTTCTTC
many | TRBJ2-5 | TRBV9 | NA | CASSAPQGGLGETQYF | TGTGCCAGCAGCGCCCCCCAGGGGGGGCTAGGAGAGACCCAGTACTTC
many | TRBJ2-2 | TRBV20-1 | TRBD2 | CSASGAGELFF | TGCAGTGCCAGCGGGGCCGGGGAGCTGTTTTTT
many | TRBJ1-1 | TRBV7-3 | NA | CASRATEAAEAFF | TGTGCCAGCAGGGCGACAGAGGCCGCTGAAGCTTTCTTT
many | TRBJ2-7 | TRBV29-1 | TRBD1 | CSVEGQGYEQYF | TGCAGCGTTGAGGGACAGGGCTACGAGCAGTACTTC
NA | TRBJ1-5 | TRBV4-3 | NA | CASSQDGGRNQPQHF | TGCGCCAGCAGCCAAGATGGGGGGCGCAATCAGCCCCAGCATTTT
many | TRBJ2-2 | TRBV29-1 | TRBD1 | CSGKTGGVYGELFF | TGCAGCGGAAAGACAGGGGGAGTATACGGGGAGCTGTTTTTT
many | TRBJ2-5 | TRBV5-6 | TRBD2 | CASSLAGGRTMYQETQYF | TGTGCCAGCAGCCTAGCGGGGGGCCGGACTATGTACCAAGAGACCCAGTACTTC
few | TRBJ1-5 | TRBV29-1 | NA | CSVEEPPGQPQHF | TGCAGCGTTGAAGAGCCACCTGGACAGCCCCAGCATTTT
many | TRBJ2-7 | TRBV5-1 | TRBD1 | CASSFRTGEAYEQYF | TGCGCCAGCAGCTTCCGGACAGGGGAGGCCTACGAGCAGTACTTC
many | TRBJ2-2 | TRBV20-1 | TRBD1 | CSAIIRGRFTGELFF | TGCAGTGCTATCATCAGGGGGCGGTTCACCGGGGAGCTGTTTTTT
many | TRBJ2-3 | TRBV5-1 | TRBD1 | CASSGRDRFTDTQYF | TGCGCCAGCAGCGGGCGGGACAGGTTCACAGATACGCAGTATTTT
many | TRBJ2-3 | TRBV7-3 | TRBD1 | CASSSTGQGTDTQYF | TGTGCCAGCAGCTCCACGGGACAGGGGACAGATACGCAGTATTTT
many | TRBJ1-6 | TRBV5-1 | TRBD1 | CASSIRTGLNSPLHF | TGCGCCAGCAGCATTCGGACAGGGCTAAATTCACCCCTCCACTTT
many | TRBJ2-7 | TRBV30 | NA | CAWSVGRAYEQYF | TGTGCCTGGAGTGTTGGCAGGGCCTACGAGCAGTACTTC
many | TRBJ2-3 | TRBV4-3 | NA | CASSLQGPSTDTQYF | TGCGCCAGCAGCCTACAGGGTCCTAGCACAGATACGCAGTATTTT
many | TRBJ1-2 | TRBV5-1 | NA | CASSLRQISNYGYTF | TGCGCCAGCAGCTTAAGACAGATTAGTAACTATGGCTACACCTTC